This TCR beta chain was observed in a study of blood T cell repertoires in COVID-19. Background on the study: Specimens from acute and convalescent COVID-19 originated in the United States, Italy and Spain. In each case, the material was cDNA or gDNA derived from T cells, B-cell-depleted T cells, or PBMCs.

How the authors handled the data: Counts of nucleated cells, estimated from reference gene primer amplification, were obtained. Clones were sequenced by immunoSEQ multiplex PCR, and TCRdb holds only the in-frame ones, with some missing. V, J and clone size are taken as reported in that table, and D and trimming were inferred from the DNA itself. The table has about 140,000 clones, 85% to 90% seen once. CDR1 and CDR2 from the germline V gene are SGHRS and YFSETQ. The CDR3 has 16 amino acids. Trimming cost V 4 bases and J 3 bases; bases outside gene matches: 10. The origin of this receptor is a human donor in a cohort sampled during active COVID-19. The chain employs TRBV5-1 and TRBJ1-3; 7 bases line up with TRBD1. The specimen was peripheral blood. In DNA, the CDR3 is TGCGCCAGCAGCCCTCGTCCTCAGGGGGATGGAAACACCATATATTTT. Translated: CASSPRPQGDGNTIYF.